This record covers a single T cell receptor (beta chain). There are 16 residues in the CDR3. Per germline, CDR1 MNHEY and CDR2 SMNVEV (reference sequence). The V segment lost 6 bases and the J segment 5 bases; nucleotides outside the gene matches: 12. Here immunoSEQ multiplex PCR was the method, and the copy in TCRdb shows in-frame clones only, minus some. The sample lists some 240,000 clones; about 85% were seen once. This entry comes from a study of blood T cell repertoires in COVID-19. Study at large: T cells, B-cell-depleted T cells, or PBMCs supplied cDNA or gDNA.

The sequence came from a man in his 60s who had recovered from COVID-19. Sequencing used peripheral blood. This chain joins TRBV27 and TRBJ1-1; 10 nucleotides agree with TRBD1. The CDR3 here is CASSPGQGSSATEAFF. CDR3 DNA sequence: TGTGCCAGCAGCCCGGGACAGGGGTCCTCGGCGACTGAAGCTTTCTTT.